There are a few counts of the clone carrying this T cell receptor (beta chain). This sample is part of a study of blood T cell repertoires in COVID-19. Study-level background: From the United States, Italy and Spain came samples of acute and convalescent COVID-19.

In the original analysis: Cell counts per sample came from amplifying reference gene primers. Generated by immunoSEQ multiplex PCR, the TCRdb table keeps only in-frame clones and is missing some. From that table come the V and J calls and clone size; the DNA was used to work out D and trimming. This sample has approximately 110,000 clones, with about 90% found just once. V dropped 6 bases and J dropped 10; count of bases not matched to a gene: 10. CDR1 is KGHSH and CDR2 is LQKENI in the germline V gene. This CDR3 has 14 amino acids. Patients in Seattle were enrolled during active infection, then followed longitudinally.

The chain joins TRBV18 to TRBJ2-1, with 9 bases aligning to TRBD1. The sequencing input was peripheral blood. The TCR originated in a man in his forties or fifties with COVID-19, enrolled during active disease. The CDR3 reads CASSADRGLSEQFF. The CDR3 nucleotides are TGTGCCAGCTCCGCGGACAGGGGACTTTCCGAGCAGTTCTTC.